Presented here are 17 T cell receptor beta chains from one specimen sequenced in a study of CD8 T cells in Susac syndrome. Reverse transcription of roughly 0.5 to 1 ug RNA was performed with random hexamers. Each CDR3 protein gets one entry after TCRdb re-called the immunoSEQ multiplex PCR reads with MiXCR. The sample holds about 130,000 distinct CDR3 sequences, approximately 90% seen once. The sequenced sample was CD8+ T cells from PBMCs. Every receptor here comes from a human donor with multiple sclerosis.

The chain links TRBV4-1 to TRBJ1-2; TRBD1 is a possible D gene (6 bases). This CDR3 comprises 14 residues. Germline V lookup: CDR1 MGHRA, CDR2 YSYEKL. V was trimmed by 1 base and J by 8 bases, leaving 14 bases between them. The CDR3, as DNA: TGCGCCAGCAGCCAAGTGGCAGGGGAGGTGGGCTACACCTTC. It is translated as CASSQVAGEVGYTF.

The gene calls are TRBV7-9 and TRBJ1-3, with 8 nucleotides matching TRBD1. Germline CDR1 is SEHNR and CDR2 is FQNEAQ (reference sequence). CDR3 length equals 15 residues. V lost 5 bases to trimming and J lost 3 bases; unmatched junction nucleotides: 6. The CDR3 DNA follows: TGTGCCAGCAGCGAGCCCGACAGGGGTGGAAACACCATATATTTT. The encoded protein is CASSEPDRGGNTIYF.

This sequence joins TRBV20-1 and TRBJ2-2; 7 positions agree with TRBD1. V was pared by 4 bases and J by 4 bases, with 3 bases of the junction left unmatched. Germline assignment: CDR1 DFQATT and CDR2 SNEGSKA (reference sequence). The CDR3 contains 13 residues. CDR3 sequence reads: CSATTGITGELFF. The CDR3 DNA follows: TGCAGTGCTACGACAGGGATCACCGGGGAGCTGTTTTTT.

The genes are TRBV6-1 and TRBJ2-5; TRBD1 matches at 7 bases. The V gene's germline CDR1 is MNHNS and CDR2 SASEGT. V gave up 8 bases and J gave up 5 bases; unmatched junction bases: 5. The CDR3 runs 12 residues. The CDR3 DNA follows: TGTGCCAGCGGACAGGAAGGGGAGACCCAGTACTTC. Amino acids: CASGQEGETQYF.

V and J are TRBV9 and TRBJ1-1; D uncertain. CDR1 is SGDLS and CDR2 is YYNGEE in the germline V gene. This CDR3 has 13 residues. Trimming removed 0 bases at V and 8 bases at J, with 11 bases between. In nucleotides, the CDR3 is TGTGCCAGCAGCGTAGAGGAGGGATACGAAGCTTTCTTT. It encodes CASSVEEGYEAFF.

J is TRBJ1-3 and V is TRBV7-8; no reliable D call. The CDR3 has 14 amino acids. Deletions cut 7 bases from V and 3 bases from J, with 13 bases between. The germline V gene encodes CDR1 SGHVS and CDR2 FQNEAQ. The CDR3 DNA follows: TGTGCCAGCATCCCAGAGACGGGTGGAAACACCATATATTTT. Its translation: CASIPETGGNTIYF.

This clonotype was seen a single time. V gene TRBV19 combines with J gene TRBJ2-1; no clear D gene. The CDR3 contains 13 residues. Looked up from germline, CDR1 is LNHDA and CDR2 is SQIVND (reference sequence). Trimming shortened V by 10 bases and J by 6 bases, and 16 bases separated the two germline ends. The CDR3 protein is CATSRVVLNEQFF. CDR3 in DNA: TGTGCCACCTCCCGAGTCGTACTCAATGAGCAGTTCTTC.

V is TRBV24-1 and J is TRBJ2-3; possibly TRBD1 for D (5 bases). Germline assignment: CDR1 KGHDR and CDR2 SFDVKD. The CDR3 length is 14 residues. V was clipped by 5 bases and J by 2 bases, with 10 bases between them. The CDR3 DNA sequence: TGTGCCACCAGTGTTACAGGCGACACAGATACGCAGTATTTT. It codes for CATSVTGDTDTQYF.

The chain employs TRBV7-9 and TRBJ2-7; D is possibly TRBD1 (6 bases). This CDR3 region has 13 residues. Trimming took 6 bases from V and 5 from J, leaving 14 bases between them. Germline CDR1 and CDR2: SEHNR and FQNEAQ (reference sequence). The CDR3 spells CASSSQGPHEQYF. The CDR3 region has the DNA TGTGCCAGCAGTTCCCAGGGGCCGCACGAGCAGTACTTC.

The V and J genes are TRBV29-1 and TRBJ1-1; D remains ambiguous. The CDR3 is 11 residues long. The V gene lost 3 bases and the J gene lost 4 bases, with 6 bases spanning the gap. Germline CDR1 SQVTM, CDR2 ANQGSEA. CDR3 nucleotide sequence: TGCAGCGTTGAGATCGGCACTGAAGCTTTCTTT. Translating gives CSVEIGTEAFF.

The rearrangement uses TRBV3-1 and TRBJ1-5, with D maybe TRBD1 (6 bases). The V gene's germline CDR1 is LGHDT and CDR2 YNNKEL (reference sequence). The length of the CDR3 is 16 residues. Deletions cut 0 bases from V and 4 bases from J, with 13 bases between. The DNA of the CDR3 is TGTGCCAGCAGCCAAGATAGGCGGCAGGGGAATCAGCCCCAGCATTTT. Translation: CASSQDRRQGNQPQHF. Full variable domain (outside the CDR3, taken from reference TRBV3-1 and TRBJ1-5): DTAVSQTPKYLVTQMGNDKSIKCEQNLGHDTMYWYKQDSKKFLKIMFSYNNKELIINETVPNRFSPKSPDKAHLNLHINSLELGDSAVYFCASSQDRRQGNQPQHFGDGTRLSIL.

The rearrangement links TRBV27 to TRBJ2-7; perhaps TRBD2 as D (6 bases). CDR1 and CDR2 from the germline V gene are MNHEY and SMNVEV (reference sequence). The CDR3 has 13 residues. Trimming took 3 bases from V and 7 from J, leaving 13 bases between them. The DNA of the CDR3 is TGTGCCAGCAGTTTGGGGACTCTGTGGGAGCAGTACTTC. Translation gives CASSLGTLWEQYF.

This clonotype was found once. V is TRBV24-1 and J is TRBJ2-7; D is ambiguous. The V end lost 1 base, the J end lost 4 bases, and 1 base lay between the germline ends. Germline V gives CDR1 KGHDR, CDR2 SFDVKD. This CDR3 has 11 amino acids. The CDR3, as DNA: TGTGCCACCAGTGATTTTTACGAGCAGTACTTC. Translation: CATSDFYEQYF.

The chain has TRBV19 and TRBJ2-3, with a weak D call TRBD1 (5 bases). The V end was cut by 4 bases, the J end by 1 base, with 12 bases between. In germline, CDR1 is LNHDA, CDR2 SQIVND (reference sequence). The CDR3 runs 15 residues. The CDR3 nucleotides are TGTGCCAGTAGTACCAGGGATTACGGCACAGATACGCAGTATTTT. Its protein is CASSTRDYGTDTQYF.

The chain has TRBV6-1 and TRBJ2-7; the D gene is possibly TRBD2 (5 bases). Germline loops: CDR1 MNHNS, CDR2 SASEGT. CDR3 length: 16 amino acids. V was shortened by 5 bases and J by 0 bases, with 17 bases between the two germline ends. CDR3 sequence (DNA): TGTGCCAGCAGTCTCGGAGGTGAAGGATCCTCCTACGAGCAGTACTTC. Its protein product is CASSLGGEGSSYEQYF.

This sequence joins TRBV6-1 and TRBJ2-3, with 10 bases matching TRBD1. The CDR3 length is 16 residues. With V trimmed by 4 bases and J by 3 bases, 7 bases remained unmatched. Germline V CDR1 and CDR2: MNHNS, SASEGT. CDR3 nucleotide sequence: TGTGCCAGCAGTGCGGGACAGGGGATGGGTACAGATACGCAGTATTTT. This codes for CASSAGQGMGTDTQYF.

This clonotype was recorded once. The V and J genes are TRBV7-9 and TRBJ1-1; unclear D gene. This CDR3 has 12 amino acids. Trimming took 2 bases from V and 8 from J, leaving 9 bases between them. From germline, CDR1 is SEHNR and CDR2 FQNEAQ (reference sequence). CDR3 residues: CASSLLEREAFF. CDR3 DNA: TGTGCCAGCAGCTTACTTGAACGGGAAGCTTTCTTT. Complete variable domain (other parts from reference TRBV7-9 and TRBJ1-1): DTGVSQNPRHKITKRGQNVTFRCDPISEHNRLYWYRQTLGQGPEFLTYFQNEAQLEKSRLLSDRFSAERPKGSFSTLEIQRTEQGDSAMYLCASSLLEREAFFGQGTRLTVV.